Sequencing of this TCR beta chain was carried out in a study of T cell changes during pregnancy in multiple sclerosis. V was shortened by 3 bases and J by 7 bases, with 11 bases between the two germline ends. The CDR3 has 14 residues. CDR1 and CDR2 from the germline V gene are SGHNT and YYREEE (reference sequence). Method: immunoSEQ multiplex PCR; TCRdb's copy keeps in-frame clones and lacks some. The table includes some 26,000 clones, around 90% detected once. The chain uses TRBV5-4 and TRBJ1-6, with D maybe TRBD1 (6 bases). The material was CD4+ T cells from peripheral blood mononuclear cells, obtained in the first trimester of pregnancy. The clonotype originates from a female donor in good health, enrolled as a control in a pregnancy study. This chain's CDR3 is CASSSRQVNSPLHF. The CDR3 bases are TGTGCCAGCAGCTCCAGACAGGTGAATTCACCCCTCCACTTT.